The rows below give T cell receptor beta chains drawn from one sample of a study of beta chain features in type 1 diabetes. TCRdb keeps only in-frame clones here, not all; method: immunoSEQ multiplex PCR. The sample shows 400,000 to 550,000 clones, around 10% of them seen only once. Material for sequencing was naive CD4+ T cells from blood. Source of these receptors: a woman aged 18-29 years in good health. Both conserved end residues are part of each CDR3. Each record gives: D gene, J gene, V gene, CDR3 protein. A D gene is named only where the DNA matches it firmly.

TRBD2,TRBJ2-1,TRBV4-1,CASSPMSGGAYNEQFF
TRBD1,TRBJ2-1,TRBV18,CASSPVGTGKNEQFF
.,TRBJ1-5,TRBV30,CAWSAGTYQPQHF
TRBD2,TRBJ2-7,TRBV7-2,CASSLVAGELYEQYF
.,TRBJ2-1,TRBV7-9,CASSLGQGGPYNEQFF
.,TRBJ2-5,TRBV5-4,CASSDKGTWETQYF
.,TRBJ2-5,TRBV7-2,CASSSTGVQYF
.,TRBJ2-3,TRBV29-1,CSVYGRTDTQYF
TRBD2,TRBJ2-7,TRBV4-1,CASSQDRGTRRHF
.,TRBJ1-2,TRBV7-2,CASSSQTGDGGYTF
.,TRBJ1-1,TRBV7-6,CASSLVVSTEAFF
.,TRBJ2-1,TRBV14,CASLGVHSYNEQFF
.,TRBJ1-1,TRBV30,CAWSLTGDTEAFF
.,TRBJ2-4,TRBV7-8,CASSPHRPTAKNIQYF
.,TRBJ1-2,TRBV7-3,CASSLNGGLGYTF
TRBD2,TRBJ2-1,TRBV29-1,CSVVWREYNEQFF
.,TRBJ2-5,TRBV28,CASSSGTVKETQYF
.,TRBJ2-7,TRBV4-3,CASSPIRASPLEQYF
.,TRBJ2-3,TRBV5-1,CASSWGTDTQYF
.,TRBJ2-7,TRBV29-1,CSVNTLKGSSEQYF
.,TRBJ1-5,TRBV19,CASSTLTRPQHF
TRBD1,TRBJ1-1,TRBV6-5,CASSYSIIQGPTEAFF
TRBD2,TRBJ2-7,TRBV5-1,CASRAGAYEQYF
.,TRBJ1-5,TRBV4-1,CASSQYWGFNQPQHF
.,TRBJ1-6,TRBV7-9,CASGLGGYNSPLHF
.,TRBJ1-1,TRBV29-1,CSVEVTRRLNTEAFF
.,TRBJ2-5,TRBV25-1,CASSAPDRPQETQYF
.,TRBJ2-5,TRBV9,CASSVAAETQYF
.,TRBJ2-4,TRBV5-1,CASSLEGENIQYF
.,TRBJ1-5,TRBV7-2,CASSLVSQGAFQPQHF
TRBD1,TRBJ2-5,TRBV7-2,CASSLAGGGETQYF
.,TRBJ1-2,TRBV29-1,CVNRLKSNYGYTF
.,TRBJ2-3,TRBV7-8,CASRGVNTDTQYF
TRBD1,TRBJ2-1,TRBV2,CASSGQGVIDEQFF
TRBD1,TRBJ1-1,TRBV11-2,CASSLALGQDTEAFF
.,TRBJ1-1,TRBV7-9,CASSPRQASRAEAFF
.,TRBJ2-1,TRBV9,CASSVSGVYYNEQFF
.,TRBJ2-7,TRBV15,CATSRDFLLGDEQYF
.,TRBJ2-2,TRBV7-9,CASSLWGTGNTGELFF
TRBD1,TRBJ2-3,TRBV6-5,CASSQTGRTDTQYF
.,TRBJ2-2,TRBV4-2,CASSRFRGDNTGELFF
.,TRBJ2-2,TRBV7-2,CASSPRTARNTGELFF
.,TRBJ2-2,TRBV5-1,CASSLANTGELFF